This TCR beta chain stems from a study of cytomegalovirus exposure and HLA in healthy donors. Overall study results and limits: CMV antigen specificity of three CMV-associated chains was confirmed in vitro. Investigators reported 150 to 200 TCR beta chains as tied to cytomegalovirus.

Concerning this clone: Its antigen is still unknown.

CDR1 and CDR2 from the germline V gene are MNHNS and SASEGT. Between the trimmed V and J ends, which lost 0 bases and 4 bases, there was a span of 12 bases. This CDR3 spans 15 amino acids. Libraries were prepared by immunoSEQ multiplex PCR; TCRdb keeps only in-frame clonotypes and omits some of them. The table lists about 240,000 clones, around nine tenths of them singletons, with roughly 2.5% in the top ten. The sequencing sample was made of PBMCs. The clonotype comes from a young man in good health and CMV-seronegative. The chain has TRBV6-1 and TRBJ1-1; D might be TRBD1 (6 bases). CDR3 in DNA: TGTGCCAGCAGTGAAGCTTACCAGGGGAGCACTGAAGCTTTCTTT. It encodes CASSEAYQGSTEAFF.